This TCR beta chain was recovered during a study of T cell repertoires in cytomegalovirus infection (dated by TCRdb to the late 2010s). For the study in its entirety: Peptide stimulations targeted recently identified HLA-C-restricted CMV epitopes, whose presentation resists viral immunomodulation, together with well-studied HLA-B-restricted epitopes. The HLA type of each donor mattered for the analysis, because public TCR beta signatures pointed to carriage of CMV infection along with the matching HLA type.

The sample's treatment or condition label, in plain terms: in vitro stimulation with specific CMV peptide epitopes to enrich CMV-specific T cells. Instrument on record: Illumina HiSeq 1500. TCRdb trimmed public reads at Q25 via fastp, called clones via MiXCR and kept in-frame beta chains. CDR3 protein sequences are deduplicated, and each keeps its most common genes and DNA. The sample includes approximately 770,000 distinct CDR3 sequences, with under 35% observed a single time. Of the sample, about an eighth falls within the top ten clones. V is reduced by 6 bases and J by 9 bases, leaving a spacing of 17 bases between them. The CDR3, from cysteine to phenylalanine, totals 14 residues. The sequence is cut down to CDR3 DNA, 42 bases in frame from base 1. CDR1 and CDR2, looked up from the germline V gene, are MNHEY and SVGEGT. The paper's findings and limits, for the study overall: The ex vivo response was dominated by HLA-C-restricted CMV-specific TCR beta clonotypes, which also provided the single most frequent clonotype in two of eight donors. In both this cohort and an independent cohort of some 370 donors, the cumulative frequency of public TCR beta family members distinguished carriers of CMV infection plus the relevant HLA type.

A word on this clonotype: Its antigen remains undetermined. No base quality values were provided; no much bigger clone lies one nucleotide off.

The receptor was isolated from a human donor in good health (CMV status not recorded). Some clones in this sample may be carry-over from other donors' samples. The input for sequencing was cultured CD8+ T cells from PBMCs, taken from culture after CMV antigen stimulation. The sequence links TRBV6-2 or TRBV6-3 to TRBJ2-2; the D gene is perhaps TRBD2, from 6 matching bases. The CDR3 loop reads CASSLRTGGRELFF. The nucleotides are TGTGCCAGCAGCCTAAGGACCGGGGGAAGGGAGCTGTTTTTT.